The TCR beta chain under discussion was sequenced for a study of blood T cell repertoires in COVID-19. The overall study: Sites in the United States, Italy and Spain provided acute and convalescent COVID-19 samples.

Libraries were prepared by immunoSEQ multiplex PCR; TCRdb keeps only in-frame clonotypes and omits some of them. The table shows 150,000 to 200,000 clones, with about nine tenths occurring only once. The V gene end was trimmed by 8 bases and the J gene end by 7 bases; junction bases not matched to a gene: 6. From germline, CDR1 is SGHAT and CDR2 FQNNGV. The CDR3 has 13 amino acids. Sequenced sample: peripheral blood. The sequence was collected from a man in his sixties with active or convalescent COVID-19. The J gene is TRBJ1-3, the V gene TRBV11-2, with 9 nucleotides matching TRBD1. The CDR3 region has the DNA TGTGCCAGCGGACGGACAGGGGCGAACACCATATATTTT. Protein product: CASGRTGANTIYF.